The 2 T cell receptor beta chains below were found in one sample sequenced in a study of shared clonotypes between healthy human individuals (dated by TCRdb to the early 2020s). CD8 naive samples were obtained by positive selection for CCR7 among CD45RO-negative cells, yielding a CD45RA+CCR7+ population from which TemRA cells were excluded. Library construction relied on the immunoSEQ multiplex PCR assay. In TCRdb, the immuneACCESS table is reduced to in-frame sequences with V and J assigned. These tables do not hold every clone; where another copy was compared, an unresolved V gene accounts for under half, and the others remain unexplained. For this sample there are hundreds of thousands of clones; roughly 98% appear just once. The ten biggest clones cover 0.3% of the sample. Source material: naive CD8+ T cells sorted from blood. The cell subset or site tag for this specimen amounts to: CD45RA+CCR7+. These receptors were obtained from a man younger than 40 in good health.

The rearrangement joins TRBV19 to TRBJ2-1; D unresolved. Deletions cut 1 base from V and 8 bases from J, with 15 bases between. Germline V gene data show CDR1 as LNHDA and CDR2 as SQIVND (reference sequence). The CDR3 is made up of 15 amino acids. The CDR3 sequence is CASSIGYGRTHEQFF. CDR3 coding DNA: TGTGCCAGTAGTATAGGATACGGTCGTACCCATGAGCAGTTCTTC.

This chain uses TRBV5-6 with TRBJ2-1, with 8 bases identical to TRBD2. Trimming at V came to 4 bases and at J to 7 bases, leaving 10 bases not matched to a gene. This CDR3 is 15 amino acids long. The germline V gene has CDR1 SGHDT and CDR2 YYEEEE. Written as DNA, the CDR3 is TGTGCCAGCAGCCTATCGGGAGGGCCGGGGAATGAGCAGTTCTTC. This codes for CASSLSGGPGNEQFF. Full variable domain (missing parts from reference TRBV5-6 and TRBJ2-1): DAGVTQSPTHLIKTRGQQVTLRCSPKSGHDTVSWYQQALGQGPQFIFQYYEEEERQRGNFPDRFSGHQFPNYSSELNVNALLLGDSALYLCASSLSGGPGNEQFFGPGTRLTVL.